The following is a T cell receptor (beta chain) sequence with its context. No cognate antigen has been identified for it. No much larger clonotype is one base removed from it; base qualities were not supplied. Whole blood was collected in K2EDTA tubes by collaborating institutions according to the institutions' own protocols. For TCRbeta analysis, collaborator samples were shipped as frozen whole blood, as isolated PBMCs, or as DNA extracted from either sample type. TCRbeta CDR3 regions were amplified from genomic DNA using the immunoSEQ Assay, a bias-controlled multiplex PCR. The authors' analysis ran thus. The number of nucleated cells in each sample was estimated from the amplification of reference gene primers within the assay. To quantify the absolute abundance of each unique TCRbeta CDR3 rearrangement, sequence reads were collapsed and filtered. For each sample, productive Simpson clonality was calculated by taking the square root of Simpson's diversity index across productive rearrangements. The clones in this table, taken by TCRdb from immuneACCESS, are in-frame only. Not every clone is retained; where verified, under half of the shortfall comes from an unresolved V gene, and the cause of the rest is unknown. V and J calls and clone size are copied from that table; D and trimming were computed from the DNA. A total of roughly 230,000 clones appear in this sample, around 82% of them only once. The ten largest account for 3.5% to 4% of the sample.

The data were obtained in a study of blood T cell repertoires in COVID-19 (dated by TCRdb to about 2020). About the investigation overall: Samples covering the acute and convalescent phases of COVID-19 were provided by collaborators in the United States, Italy and Spain. The samples were drawn from two sources: the first 160 participants of the ongoing ImmuneRACE study, and fewer than 1,500 subjects contributed by 6 global collaborators. Sample metadata almost always included a de-identified subject ID, COVID-19 status, age in years and sex. The prospective study material was composed of cDNA or gDNA derived from T cells, B-cell-depleted T cells, or PBMCs. Where available, HLA class I and class II types were taken from metadata supplied by the sample provider and were not determined by assay-based typing. Deeply sampled blood TCRbeta repertoires from subjects exposed to, actively infected with, or recovered from COVID-19 were included in the dataset. The repertoires were released in a freely available public database intended as a resource for research on the immune response to SARS-CoV-2. Paper-wide results and their limitations: How much clinical and demographic metadata was included differed by source and by participant, and the metadata was provided uncurated.

The CDR3, from cysteine to phenylalanine, totals 15 residues. CDR3 DNA is the only sequence kept; it has 45 bases, read in frame from the first base. V loses 5 bases of germline sequence and J loses 7 bases, and the interval between the two ends is 20 bases. CDR1 LNHDA and CDR2 SQIVND were looked up in the germline V gene (reference sequence). Material for sequencing was peripheral blood. The chain couples TRBV19 to TRBJ2-5; TRBD1 is a weak D gene call, 7 bases matching. This TCR was sampled from an elderly woman with acute or convalescent COVID-19. The sequence in DNA is TGTGCCAGTAGTGAGGGGGGACAGAACTCCGGGACCCAGTACTTC. It translates to CASSEGGQNSGTQYF.